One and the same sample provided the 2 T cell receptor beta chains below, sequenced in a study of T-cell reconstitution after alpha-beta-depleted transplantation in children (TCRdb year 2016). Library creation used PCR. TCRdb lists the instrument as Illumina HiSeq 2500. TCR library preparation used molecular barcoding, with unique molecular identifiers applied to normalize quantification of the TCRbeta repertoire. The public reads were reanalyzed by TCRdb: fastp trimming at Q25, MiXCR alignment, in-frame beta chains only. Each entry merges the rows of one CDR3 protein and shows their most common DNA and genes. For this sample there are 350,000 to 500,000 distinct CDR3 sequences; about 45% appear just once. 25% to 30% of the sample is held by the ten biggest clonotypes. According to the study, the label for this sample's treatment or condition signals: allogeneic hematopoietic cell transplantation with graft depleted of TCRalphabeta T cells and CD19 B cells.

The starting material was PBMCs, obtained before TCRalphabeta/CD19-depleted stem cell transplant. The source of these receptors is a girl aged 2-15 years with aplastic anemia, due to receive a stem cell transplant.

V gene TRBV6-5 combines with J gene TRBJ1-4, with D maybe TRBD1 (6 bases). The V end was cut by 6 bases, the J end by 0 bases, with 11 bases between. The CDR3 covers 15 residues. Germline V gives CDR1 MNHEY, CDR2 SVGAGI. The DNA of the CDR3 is TGTGCCAGCAGCTACGGGACAACAACTAATGAAAAACTGTTTTTT. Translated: CASSYGTTTNEKLFF.

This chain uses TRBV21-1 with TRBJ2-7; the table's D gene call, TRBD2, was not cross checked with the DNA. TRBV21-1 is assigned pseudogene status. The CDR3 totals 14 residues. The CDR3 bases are TGTGCCAGCAGCAAGACTAGCGGGAGAGGCGAGCAGCACTTC. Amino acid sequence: CASSKTSGRGEQHF.